This record covers a single TCR beta chain. No antigen is known for it. There are 12 residues in the CDR3. Germline V gene data show CDR1 as SGHTA and CDR2 as FQGNSA. V lost 1 base to trimming and J lost 6 bases, with 7 bases between them. The sample belongs to a study of blood T cells in healthy people across ages. Whole-study findings and limits: Unsorted PBMCs ruled out conclusive naive versus antigen-experienced comparison.

For the second PCR, which ran for about 6 to 11 cycles, a sample-barcoded 5' primer and a J-beta primer mix were used. From the 5' RACE reads, TCRdb called clonotypes with MiXCR, one entry per CDR3 protein. Seen here are 450,000 to 650,000 distinct CDR3 sequences, more than 20% observed once, and the top ten hold around 10%. The sample also formed part of further work on T cells of mothers and their children. From that report: Over 9.5 million reads per mother and about 3 million per child were obtained.

This clonotype was obtained from a boy younger than 18 in good health. The sample taken for sequencing was blood. J is TRBJ2-7 and V is TRBV7-2; D ambiguous. The chain's CDR3 is CASSLEVGEQYF. Here the CDR3 DNA reads TGTGCCAGCAGCTTAGAGGTGGGCGAGCAGTACTTC.